This T cell receptor beta chain was recovered during a study of radiation and T cells in renal cell carcinoma. The time point denotes: blood 4 weeks post-SBRT, at nephrectomy. This sample's treatment: 15 Gy SBRT to primary tumor, nephrectomy 4 weeks later. Nephrectomy followed 15 Gy stereotactic body radiation by 4 weeks. Radiation-treated patients gave blood at baseline, week 2 and week 4. This renal cell carcinoma was of the clear cell type. Study observations and caveats: Top tumor clonotypes rose in blood 2 weeks post-radiation, then contracted.

To note about this clone: The antigen is not known.

Germline loops: CDR1 SEHNR, CDR2 FQNEAQ (reference sequence). With 3 bases clipped from V and 5 bases from J, the junction kept 10 bases outside the gene matches. The CDR3 is 15 amino acids. The data were produced by immunoSEQ multiplex PCR, yet TCRdb's version contains in-frame clones alone and is incomplete. The table lists 120,000 to 150,000 clones, 80% to 90% of them singletons, with 15% to 20% in the top ten. This clonotype originated in a woman aged 50 to 60 with renal cell carcinoma. Sequencing was performed on blood, taken from a patient whose treatment included radiotherapy and nephrectomy. This chain joins TRBV7-9 and TRBJ2-7; TRBD1 aligns across 7 bases. Here the CDR3 reads CASSFAAGGFHEQYF. The CDR3 bases are TGTGCCAGCAGCTTCGCGGCAGGGGGTTTTCACGAGCAGTACTTC.